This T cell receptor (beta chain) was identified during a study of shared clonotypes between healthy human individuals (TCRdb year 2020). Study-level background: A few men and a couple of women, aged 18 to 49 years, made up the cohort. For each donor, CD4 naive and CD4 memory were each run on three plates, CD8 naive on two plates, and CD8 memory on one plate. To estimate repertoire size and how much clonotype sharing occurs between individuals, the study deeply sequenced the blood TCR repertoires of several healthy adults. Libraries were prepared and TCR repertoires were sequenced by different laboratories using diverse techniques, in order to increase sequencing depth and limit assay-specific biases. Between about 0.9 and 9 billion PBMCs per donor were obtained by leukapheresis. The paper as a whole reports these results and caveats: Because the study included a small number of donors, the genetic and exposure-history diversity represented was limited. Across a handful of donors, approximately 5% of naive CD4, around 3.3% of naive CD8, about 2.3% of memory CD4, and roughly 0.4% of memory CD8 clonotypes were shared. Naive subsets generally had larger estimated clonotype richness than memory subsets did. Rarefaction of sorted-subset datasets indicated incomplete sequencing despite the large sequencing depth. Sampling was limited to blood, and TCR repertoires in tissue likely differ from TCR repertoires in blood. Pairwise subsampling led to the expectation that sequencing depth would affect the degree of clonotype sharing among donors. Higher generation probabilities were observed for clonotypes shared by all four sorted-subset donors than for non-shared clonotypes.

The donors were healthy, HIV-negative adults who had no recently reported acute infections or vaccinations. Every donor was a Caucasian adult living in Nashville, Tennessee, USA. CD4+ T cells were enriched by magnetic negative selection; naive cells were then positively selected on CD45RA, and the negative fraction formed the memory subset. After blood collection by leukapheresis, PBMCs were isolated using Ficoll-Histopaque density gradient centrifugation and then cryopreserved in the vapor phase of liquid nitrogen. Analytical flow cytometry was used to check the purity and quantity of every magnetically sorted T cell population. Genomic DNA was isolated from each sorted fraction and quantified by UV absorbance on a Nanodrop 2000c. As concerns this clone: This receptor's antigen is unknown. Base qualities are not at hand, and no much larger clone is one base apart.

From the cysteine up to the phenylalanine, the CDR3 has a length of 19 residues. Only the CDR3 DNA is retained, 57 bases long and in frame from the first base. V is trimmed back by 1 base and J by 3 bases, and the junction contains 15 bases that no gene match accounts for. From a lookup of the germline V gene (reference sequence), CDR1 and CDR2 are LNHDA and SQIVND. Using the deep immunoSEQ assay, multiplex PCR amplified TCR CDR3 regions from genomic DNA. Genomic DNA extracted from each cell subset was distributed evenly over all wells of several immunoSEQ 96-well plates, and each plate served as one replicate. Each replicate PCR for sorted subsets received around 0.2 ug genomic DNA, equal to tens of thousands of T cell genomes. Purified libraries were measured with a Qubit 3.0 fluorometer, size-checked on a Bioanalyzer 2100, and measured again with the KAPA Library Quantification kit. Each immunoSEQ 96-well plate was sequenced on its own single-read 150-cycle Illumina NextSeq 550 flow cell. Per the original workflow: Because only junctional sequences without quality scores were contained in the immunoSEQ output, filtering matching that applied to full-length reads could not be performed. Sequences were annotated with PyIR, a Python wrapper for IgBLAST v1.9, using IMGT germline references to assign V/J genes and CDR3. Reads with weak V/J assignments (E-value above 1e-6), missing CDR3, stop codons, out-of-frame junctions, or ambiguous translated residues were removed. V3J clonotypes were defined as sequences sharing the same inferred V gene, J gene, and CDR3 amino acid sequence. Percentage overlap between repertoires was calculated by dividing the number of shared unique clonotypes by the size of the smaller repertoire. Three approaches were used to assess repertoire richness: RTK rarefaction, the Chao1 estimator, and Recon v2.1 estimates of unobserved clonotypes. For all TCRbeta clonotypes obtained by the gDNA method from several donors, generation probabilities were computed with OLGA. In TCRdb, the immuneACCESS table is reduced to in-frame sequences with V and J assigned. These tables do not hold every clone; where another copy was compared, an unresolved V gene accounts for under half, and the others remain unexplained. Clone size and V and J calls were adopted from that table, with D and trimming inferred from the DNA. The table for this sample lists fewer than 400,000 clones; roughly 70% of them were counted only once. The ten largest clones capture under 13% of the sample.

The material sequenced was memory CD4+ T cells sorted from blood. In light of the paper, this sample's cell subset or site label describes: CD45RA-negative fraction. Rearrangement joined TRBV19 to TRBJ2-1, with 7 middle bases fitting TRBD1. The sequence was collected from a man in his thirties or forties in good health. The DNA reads TGTGCCAGTAGTATAGCCGTAAGGGACAGTTTTTTTTTCTACAATGAGCAGTTCTTC. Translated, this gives CASSIAVRDSFFFYNEQFF. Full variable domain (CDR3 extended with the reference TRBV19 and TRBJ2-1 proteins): DGGITQSPKYLFRKEGQNVTLSCEQNLNHDAMYWYRQDPGQGLRLIYYSQIVNDFQKGDIAEGYSVSREKKESFPLTVTSAQKNPTAFYLCASSIAVRDSFFFYNEQFFGPGTRLTVL.